This T cell receptor (beta chain) stems from a study of blood T cell repertoires in COVID-19. Background on the study: Samples representing acute and convalescent COVID-19 were sourced from the United States, Italy and Spain.

In the authors' methods: How many nucleated cells were present was estimated from reference gene primer amplification. Here immunoSEQ multiplex PCR was the method, and the copy in TCRdb shows in-frame clones only, minus some. For V, J and clone size, that table is used; D and trimming come from the DNA. Among about 190,000 clones, 88% were seen once, and the ten largest hold approximately 4.5%. The V and J ends lost 6 bases and 10 bases, in that order; junction bases with no gene match: 20. Germline V gene lookup returns CDR1 SQVTM and CDR2 ANQGSEA. This CDR3 is built from 15 residues. The chain couples TRBV29-1 to TRBJ1-1; 7 nucleotides line up with TRBD1. The source material was peripheral blood. The receptor was derived from a human donor in a cohort sampled during active COVID-19. CDR3 nucleotides: TGCAGCGTCCTCGGGACAGACAAGTCTCCTCTAACAGCTTTCTTT. It yields the protein CSVLGTDKSPLTAFF.